This T cell receptor (beta chain) was recorded in a study of T-cell memory formation after mild COVID-19. Remarks on this clonotype: Its target is not known.

TCRdb re-analysed the 5' RACE reads in MiXCR, keeping a single row per CDR3 protein. The data show 350,000 to 500,000 distinct CDR3 sequences, with about a sixth seen just once and 20% to 25% held by the top ten. Study-wide points: Pre-infection memory harbored some responding clones, suggesting cross-reactive memory joined. Contracting CD8+ clones were enriched in EMRA, CD4+ mainly in CM and EM.

This CDR3 is built from 14 residues. The V segment lost 6 bases and the J segment 6 bases; nucleotides outside the gene matches: 6. Germline V gene sequence: CDR1 ENHRY, CDR2 SYGVKD. Sequenced material: PBMCs or a T cell subset sorted from them (not recorded which). The rearrangement joins TRBV10-3 to TRBJ2-1, with 9 bases identical to TRBD1. The receptor was derived from a man between 18 and 29 years old who had mild COVID-19 (a few samples of this study predate the infection). Cell type and time point are not known. CDR3 nucleotide sequence: TGTGCCATCAGAGGGACAGGGCTCCCCAATGAGCAGTTCTTC. Its translation is CAIRGTGLPNEQFF.